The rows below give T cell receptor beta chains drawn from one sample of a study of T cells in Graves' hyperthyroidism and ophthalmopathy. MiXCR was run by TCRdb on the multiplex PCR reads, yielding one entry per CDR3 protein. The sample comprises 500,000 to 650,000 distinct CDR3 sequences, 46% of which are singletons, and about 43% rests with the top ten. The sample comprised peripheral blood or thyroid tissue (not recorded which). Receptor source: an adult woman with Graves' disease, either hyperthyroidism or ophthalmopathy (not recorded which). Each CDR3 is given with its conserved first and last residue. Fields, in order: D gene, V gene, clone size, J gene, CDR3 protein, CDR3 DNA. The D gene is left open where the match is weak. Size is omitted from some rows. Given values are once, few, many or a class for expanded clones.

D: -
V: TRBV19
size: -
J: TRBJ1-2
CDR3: CASLRRTADYGYTF
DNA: TGTGCCAGCCTCCGCCGGACAGCCGATTATGGCTACACCTTC

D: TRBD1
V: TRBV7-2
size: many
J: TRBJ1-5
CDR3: CASSLKGTGVIKPQHF
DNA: TGTGCCAGCAGCCTTAAGGGGACAGGAGTCATCAAACCCCAGCATTTT

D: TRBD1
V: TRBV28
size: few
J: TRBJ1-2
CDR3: CASSSSGQGAYGYTF
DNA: TGTGCCAGCAGTTCATCCGGACAGGGGGCGTATGGCTACACCTTC

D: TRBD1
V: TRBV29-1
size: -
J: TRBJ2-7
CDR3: CSVGGAGGMGEQYF
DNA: TGCAGCGTAGGAGGGGCAGGGGGCATGGGCGAGCAGTACTTC

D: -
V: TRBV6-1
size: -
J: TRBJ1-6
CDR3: CASSIKVSGTNSPLHF
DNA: TGTGCCAGCAGCATAAAGGTGTCCGGTACCAATTCACCCCTCCACTTT

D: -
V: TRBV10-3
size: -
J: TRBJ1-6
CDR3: CAISDSYSPLHF
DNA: TGTGCCATCTCGGACAGTTATTCACCCCTCCACTTT

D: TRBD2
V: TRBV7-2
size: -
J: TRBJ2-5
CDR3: CASSVTSGIGWTQYF
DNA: TGTGCCAGCAGCGTGACTAGCGGGATTGGTTGGACCCAGTACTTC

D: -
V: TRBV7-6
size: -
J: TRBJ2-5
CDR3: CASSLASEAETQYF
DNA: TGTGCCAGCAGCTTAGCGTCTGAAGCGGAGACCCAGTACTTC

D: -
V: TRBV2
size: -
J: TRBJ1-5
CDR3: CASRDYRGGGNQPQHF
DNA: TGTGCCAGCAGGGATTACCGGGGGGGCGGCAATCAGCCCCAGCATTTT

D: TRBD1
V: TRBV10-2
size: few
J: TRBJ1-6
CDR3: CASGNEQGFGLHF
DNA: TGCGCCAGCGGGAATGAACAGGGGTTCGGCCTCCACTTT

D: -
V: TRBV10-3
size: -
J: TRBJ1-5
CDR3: CAIQGTNSNQPQHF
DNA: TGTGCCATCCAAGGGACAAATAGCAATCAGCCCCAGCATTTT